The rows below give T cell receptor beta chains drawn from one sample of a study of CD8+ T cells in alopecia areata. Sequencing used immunoSEQ multiplex PCR; TCRdb keeps in-frame clones, though not all of them. The data hold more than 95,000 clones, with around 58% observed a single time. Sample: CD8+ T cells sorted from blood, taken at week 4, from a patient treated with tofacitinib. Source of these receptors: a human donor with alopecia areata. Both conserved end residues are part of each CDR3. The order of the fields is V gene, clone size, J gene, CDR3 length, D gene, CDR3 DNA, CDR3 protein. D genes are given only for firm matches. Clone size is stated in some rows and not others, as once, few, many or a class when expanded.

v_call: TRBV5-1; clone_size: .; j_call: TRBJ2-7; cdr3_length: 14; d_call: TRBD2; cdr3_nt: TGCGCCAGCAGCTTGGGGACTAGTCTCGACGAGCAGTACTTC; cdr3_aa: CASSLGTSLDEQYF
v_call: TRBV10-3; clone_size: few; j_call: TRBJ1-2; cdr3_length: 15; d_call: TRBD1; cdr3_nt: TGTGCCATCAGTGCAGGGACAGAGATTAACTATGGCTACACCTTC; cdr3_aa: CAISAGTEINYGYTF
v_call: TRBV19; clone_size: .; j_call: TRBJ1-5; cdr3_length: 12; d_call: .; cdr3_nt: TGTGCCAGTAGTATAGAGAGTCAGCCCCAGCATTTT; cdr3_aa: CASSIESQPQHF
v_call: TRBV11-2; clone_size: .; j_call: TRBJ2-7; cdr3_length: 13; d_call: TRBD2; cdr3_nt: TGTGCCAGCAGCGTCGGGGGGGCCTACGAGCAGTACTTC; cdr3_aa: CASSVGGAYEQYF
v_call: TRBV28; clone_size: .; j_call: TRBJ2-7; cdr3_length: 15; d_call: .; cdr3_nt: TGTGCCAGCAGTTTATGGGACAGAAGCTCCTACGAGCAGTACTTC; cdr3_aa: CASSLWDRSSYEQYF
v_call: TRBV7-2; clone_size: .; j_call: TRBJ2-5; cdr3_length: 16; d_call: TRBD2; cdr3_nt: TGTGCCAGCAGCTTAGAGCGTGGGCAGGGAGGGGAGACCCAGTACTTC; cdr3_aa: CASSLERGQGGETQYF
v_call: TRBV7-8; clone_size: .; j_call: TRBJ2-5; cdr3_length: 13; d_call: .; cdr3_nt: TGTGCCAGCAGCCTCCAGGTTCAAGAGACCCAGTACTTC; cdr3_aa: CASSLQVQETQYF
v_call: TRBV5-6; clone_size: .; j_call: TRBJ1-1; cdr3_length: 13; d_call: TRBD1; cdr3_nt: TGTGCCAGCAGCTACCGACAGGGTACTGAAGCTTTCTTT; cdr3_aa: CASSYRQGTEAFF
v_call: TRBV29-1; clone_size: .; j_call: TRBJ1-2; cdr3_length: 11; d_call: .; cdr3_nt: TGCAGCGTGCCCTACAGAGGAGACTACACCTTC; cdr3_aa: CSVPYRGDYTF
v_call: TRBV29-1; clone_size: .; j_call: TRBJ2-5; cdr3_length: 13; d_call: TRBD1; cdr3_nt: TGCAGCGCGGAGACAGGGCTCCCCAAGACCCAGTACTTC; cdr3_aa: CSAETGLPKTQYF
v_call: TRBV27; clone_size: few; j_call: TRBJ2-7; cdr3_length: 11; d_call: .; cdr3_nt: TGTGCCAGCAGTTTCTCAGGCGAGCAGTACTTC; cdr3_aa: CASSFSGEQYF
v_call: TRBV30; clone_size: .; j_call: TRBJ2-7; cdr3_length: 15; d_call: .; cdr3_nt: TGTGCCTGGAGTGTAGGGCCCCCAATCGCCTACGAGCAGTACTTC; cdr3_aa: CAWSVGPPIAYEQYF
v_call: TRBV5-1; clone_size: few; j_call: TRBJ1-1; cdr3_length: 16; d_call: TRBD1; cdr3_nt: TGCGCCAGCAGCCAATGGAGGGGCAGGGGGAGAACTGAAGCTTTCTTT; cdr3_aa: CASSQWRGRGRTEAFF
v_call: TRBV5-6; clone_size: .; j_call: TRBJ2-7; cdr3_length: 14; d_call: .; cdr3_nt: TGTGCCAGCAGCTTTCAGGGCCCAACCTACGAGCAGTACTTC; cdr3_aa: CASSFQGPTYEQYF
v_call: TRBV5-6; clone_size: once; j_call: TRBJ1-6; cdr3_length: 16; d_call: .; cdr3_nt: TGTGCCAGCAGCTCGGTCCTTAGCTCCTATAATTCACCCCTCCACTTT; cdr3_aa: CASSSVLSSYNSPLHF
v_call: TRBV30; clone_size: .; j_call: TRBJ2-5; cdr3_length: 14; d_call: TRBD2; cdr3_nt: TGTGCCTGGATGAGCGGGGAAATTAAAGAGACCCAGTACTTC; cdr3_aa: CAWMSGEIKETQYF
v_call: TRBV6-1; clone_size: .; j_call: TRBJ2-1; cdr3_length: 14; d_call: .; cdr3_nt: TGTGCCAGCCCCGGGGAGGACTCCTACAATGAGCAGTTCTTC; cdr3_aa: CASPGEDSYNEQFF
v_call: TRBV29-1; clone_size: .; j_call: TRBJ2-7; cdr3_length: 14; d_call: TRBD1; cdr3_nt: TGCAGCGTTGCAGGTAGGGACAGCACCTACGAGCAGTACTTC; cdr3_aa: CSVAGRDSTYEQYF
v_call: TRBV4-2; clone_size: .; j_call: TRBJ2-1; cdr3_length: 18; d_call: .; cdr3_nt: TGTGCCAGCAGCCCACCCCCGGGGACAATCAGCTCCTACAATGAGCAGTTCTTC; cdr3_aa: CASSPPPGTISSYNEQFF
v_call: TRBV29-1; clone_size: .; j_call: TRBJ2-5; cdr3_length: 16; d_call: .; cdr3_nt: TGCAGCGTTGAATGGCGGGGACATACGTACCAAGAGACCCAGTACTTC; cdr3_aa: CSVEWRGHTYQETQYF
v_call: TRBV7-2; clone_size: few; j_call: TRBJ2-7; cdr3_length: 13; d_call: .; cdr3_nt: TGTGCCAGCAGCTACCCCCCGCGCTACGAGCAGTACTTC; cdr3_aa: CASSYPPRYEQYF
v_call: TRBV6-5; clone_size: .; j_call: TRBJ2-2; cdr3_length: 14; d_call: TRBD2; cdr3_nt: TGTGCCAGCAGTCAGACTAGCGACCCCGGGGAGCTGTTTTTT; cdr3_aa: CASSQTSDPGELFF
v_call: TRBV13; clone_size: once; j_call: TRBJ2-7; cdr3_length: 14; d_call: .; cdr3_nt: TGTGCCAGCACCCCCGGGACGGATTTCTACGAGCAGTACTTC; cdr3_aa: CASTPGTDFYEQYF
v_call: TRBV30; clone_size: .; j_call: TRBJ1-6; cdr3_length: 13; d_call: .; cdr3_nt: TGTGCCTGGAGTCCAGTTCCGGATTCACCCCTCCACTTT; cdr3_aa: CAWSPVPDSPLHF
v_call: TRBV7-2; clone_size: .; j_call: TRBJ2-3; cdr3_length: 12; d_call: .; cdr3_nt: TGTGCCAGCAGCTTATACGAGGATACGCAGTATTTT; cdr3_aa: CASSLYEDTQYF
v_call: TRBV29-1; clone_size: .; j_call: TRBJ1-2; cdr3_length: 12; d_call: .; cdr3_nt: TGCAGCGTTGAAAGGGGGGATTATGGCTACACCTTC; cdr3_aa: CSVERGDYGYTF
v_call: TRBV5-1; clone_size: .; j_call: TRBJ2-1; cdr3_length: 16; d_call: .; cdr3_nt: TGCGCCAGCAGCTTGGAGTCGGATAGGGGTTACGATGAGCAGTTCTTC; cdr3_aa: CASSLESDRGYDEQFF
v_call: TRBV11-2; clone_size: .; j_call: TRBJ2-1; cdr3_length: 17; d_call: TRBD2; cdr3_nt: TGTGCCAGCAGCTTAGGGACTAGCGGGGGGTCCTACAATGAGCAGTTCTTC; cdr3_aa: CASSLGTSGGSYNEQFF
v_call: TRBV29-1; clone_size: .; j_call: TRBJ1-2; cdr3_length: 11; d_call: .; cdr3_nt: TGCAGCGTTATAACAACTTATGGCTACACCTTC; cdr3_aa: CSVITTYGYTF
v_call: TRBV13; clone_size: few; j_call: TRBJ2-1; cdr3_length: 16; d_call: .; cdr3_nt: TGTGCCAGCAGCTTAAGGTTTCGGAGCTCCTACAATGAGCAGTTCTTC; cdr3_aa: CASSLRFRSSYNEQFF
v_call: TRBV10-3; clone_size: .; j_call: TRBJ2-3; cdr3_length: 14; d_call: .; cdr3_nt: TGTGCCACAGGGGACACGGGGGCGTTAGATACGCAGTATTTT; cdr3_aa: CATGDTGALDTQYF
v_call: TRBV23-1; clone_size: .; j_call: TRBJ1-2; cdr3_length: 15; d_call: .; cdr3_nt: TGCGCCAGCAGTCAATCTTCCAGGTGCTACTATGGCTACACCTTC; cdr3_aa: CASSQSSRCYYGYTF